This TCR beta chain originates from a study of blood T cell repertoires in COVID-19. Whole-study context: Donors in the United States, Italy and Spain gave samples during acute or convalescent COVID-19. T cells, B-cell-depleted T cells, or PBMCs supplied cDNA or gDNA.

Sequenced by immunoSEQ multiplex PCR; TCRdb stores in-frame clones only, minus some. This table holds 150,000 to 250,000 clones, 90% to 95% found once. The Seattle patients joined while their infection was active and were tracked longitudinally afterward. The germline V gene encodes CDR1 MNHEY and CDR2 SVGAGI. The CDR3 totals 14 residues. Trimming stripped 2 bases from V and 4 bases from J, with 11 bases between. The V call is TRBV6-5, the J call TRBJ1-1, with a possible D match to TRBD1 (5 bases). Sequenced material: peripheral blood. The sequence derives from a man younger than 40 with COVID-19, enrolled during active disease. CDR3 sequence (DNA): TGTGCCAGCAGTTACAGGGGATTGGGCACTGAAGCTTTCTTT. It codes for CASSYRGLGTEAFF.